By frequency in the sample, the clone carrying this T cell receptor (beta chain) is medium-sized (0.01 to 0.1%). This beta chain appears as a stray read in a library generated for alpha chains; its size is not informative. These data originate in a study of spatial heterogeneity in lung cancer. Study-wide context: Compared with alpha-chain sequences, beta-chain sequences were consistently detected in greater numbers. Unique TCR and UMI combinations averaged more than ten appearances each in raw reads.

On each TCR cDNA molecule, a unique molecular identifier was present. TCRdb re-called the 5' RACE reads through MiXCR, storing one row per CDR3 protein. In the table there are 3,000 or so distinct CDR3 sequences, about 8.5% of which are singletons. Time point indicated: sample taken at primary tumor resection. Sequencing covered unsorted whole RNA taken from tumor, nontumor lung or frozen PBMC. The donors comprised 60 to 80 untreated early-stage non-small cell lung cancer patients. The source material was normal lung tissue next to the tumor, sampled at surgery. This sequence was found in a male donor with early-stage non-small cell lung cancer.

The CDR3 loop is CASTELGLAEETQYF. The CDR3 DNA is TGTGCCAGCACCGAACTCGGACTAGCGGAAGAGACCCAGTACTTC. The gene calls are TRBV2 and TRBJ2-5; 10 nucleotides match TRBD2. V was clipped by 7 bases and J by 3 bases; unmatched bases: 8. From germline, CDR1 is SNHLY and CDR2 FYNNEI. This CDR3 comprises 15 residues.